The sample holds many counts of the clone carrying this TCR beta chain. This sample stems from a study of shared clonotypes between healthy human individuals. The germline gives CDR1 LNHNV, CDR2 YYDKDF (reference sequence). Deletions cut 6 bases from V and 7 bases from J, with 16 bases between. This CDR3 has 14 amino acids. Under the authors' procedure: Filtering differed because ImmunoSEQ produced junction-only sequences that carried no quality scores. Libraries were prepared by immunoSEQ multiplex PCR; TCRdb keeps only in-frame clonotypes and omits some of them. For V, J and clone size, that table is used; D and trimming come from the DNA. Of more than 90,000 clones in the sample, about 68% were seen once.

This receptor was identified in a man aged 30-40 years in good health. V usage is TRBV15 and J usage is TRBJ2-1; perhaps D is TRBD1 or TRBD2 (5 bases each). Sequenced: memory CD8+ T cells sorted from blood. Stated subset: CD45RO+ cells pooled with CCR7-negative TemRA cells. In nucleotides, the CDR3 is TGTGCCACCAGTGAAGGGGCGTCGGGGAATGAGCAGTTCTTC. Its protein product is CATSEGASGNEQFF.